A selection of T cell receptor beta chains follows, all from one sample in a study of CD8+ T cells in alopecia areata. Only in-frame clones appear in the TCRdb table, and some are missing; sequencing was by immunoSEQ multiplex PCR. The table has some 190,000 clones, approximately 67% seen once. The sample in question was CD4+ T cells sorted from blood, obtained between weeks 43 and 45, from a patient treated with tofacitinib. The receptors here all came from a human donor with alopecia areata. Each CDR3 is given with its conserved first and last residue. The order of the fields is V gene, clone size, J gene, D gene, CDR3 protein, CDR3 DNA. The D gene is left open where the match is weak. Clone size is not always given. Where it is, it says once, few, many or a class for expanded clones.

TRBV29-1	few	TRBJ2-1	NA	CSVGYHEQFF	TGCAGCGTTGGTTACCATGAGCAGTTCTTC
TRBV30	NA	TRBJ2-7	NA	CAWSQRGYEQYF	TGTGCCTGGAGTCAGCGAGGCTACGAGCAGTACTTC
TRBV6-1	NA	TRBJ2-7	TRBD1	CASNGDRGVYEQYF	TGTGCCAGCAACGGGGACAGGGGTGTCTACGAGCAGTACTTC
TRBV29-1	NA	TRBJ2-7	NA	CSVDRGPYEQYF	TGCAGCGTTGACAGGGGCCCCTACGAGCAGTACTTC
TRBV7-9	few	TRBJ1-1	NA	CASSRGQNTEAFF	TGTGCCAGCAGTAGGGGACAGAACACTGAAGCTTTCTTT
TRBV5-1	once	TRBJ1-1	NA	CASSLRSMNTEAFF	TGCGCCAGCAGCTTGAGGTCCATGAACACTGAAGCTTTCTTT
TRBV30	NA	TRBJ1-2	TRBD1	CAWSVRQGESGYTF	TGTGCCTGGAGTGTACGGCAGGGGGAAAGTGGCTACACCTTC
TRBV5-1	few	TRBJ1-1	TRBD1	CASSLGRGTGFGAFF	TGCGCCAGCAGCTTGGGACGAGGGACAGGGTTTGGAGCTTTCTTT
TRBV11-2	NA	TRBJ2-7	NA	CASSFAAQTYEQYF	TGTGCCAGCAGCTTTGCGGCCCAGACCTACGAGCAGTACTTC
TRBV29-1	NA	TRBJ1-1	NA	CSVDHTEAFF	TGCAGCGTTGATCATACTGAAGCTTTCTTT
TRBV29-1	once	TRBJ2-5	NA	CSAGVPVETQYF	TGCAGCGCCGGGGTGCCAGTTGAGACCCAGTACTTC
TRBV7-2	NA	TRBJ1-2	NA	CASSLALGGIEGYTF	TGTGCCAGCAGCTTAGCGCTCGGGGGGATCGAGGGCTACACCTTC
TRBV11-2	NA	TRBJ2-2	NA	CASSLGLANGELFF	TGTGCCAGCAGCTTAGGGCTGGCTAACGGGGAGCTGTTTTTT
TRBV7-9	NA	TRBJ2-3	NA	CASRTGEDTQYF	TGTGCCAGCCGTACGGGGGAAGATACGCAGTATTTT
TRBV6-1	NA	TRBJ2-2	TRBD1	CASSNGQGYTGELFF	TGTGCCAGCAGCAACGGACAGGGATACACCGGGGAGCTGTTTTTT
TRBV7-6	many	TRBJ2-4	NA	CASSPPGLAKNIQYF	TGTGCCAGCAGCCCCCCGGGTCTAGCCAAAAACATTCAGTACTTC
TRBV30	NA	TRBJ2-3	TRBD2	CAWSFSGGSTDTQYF	TGTGCCTGGAGTTTCAGCGGGGGTAGCACAGATACGCAGTATTTT
TRBV27	NA	TRBJ1-6	NA	CASSFVQFNSPLHF	TGTGCCAGCAGTTTTGTACAGTTTAATTCACCCCTCCACTTT
TRBV7-9	NA	TRBJ1-2	NA	CASSIKQGKHGYTF	TGTGCCAGCAGTATAAAACAAGGGAAGCATGGCTACACCTTC
TRBV30	many	TRBJ1-1	TRBD1	CAWSVGDRESGFF	TGTGCCTGGAGTGTGGGGGACAGGGAATCGGGATTCTTT
TRBV5-6	once	TRBJ2-2	NA	CASSFGQFGELFF	TGTGCCAGCAGCTTCGGTCAGTTCGGGGAGCTGTTTTTT
TRBV5-1	few	TRBJ2-5	TRBD2	CASTVGLAEMLTQYF	TGCGCCAGCACCGTGGGACTAGCGGAGATGTTGACCCAGTACTTC
TRBV14	medium-sized	TRBJ1-1	NA	CASSQDLDGFTEAFF	TGTGCCAGCAGCCAAGATCTGGACGGTTTTACTGAAGCTTTCTTT
TRBV5-6	NA	TRBJ2-5	NA	CASSLTETQYF	TGTGCCAGCAGCTTGACAGAGACCCAGTACTTC
TRBV5-1	few	TRBJ2-1	NA	CASSLGSYNEQFF	TGCGCCAGCAGCCTGGGCTCCTACAATGAGCAGTTCTTC
TRBV7-9	NA	TRBJ2-3	TRBD1	CASSSDRGSTDTQYF	TGTGCCAGCAGCTCCGACAGGGGGAGCACAGATACGCAGTATTTT
TRBV7-2	NA	TRBJ2-6	TRBD1	CASSRPGGSGANVLTF	TGTGCCAGCAGCCGTCCAGGGGGCTCTGGGGCCAACGTCCTGACTTTC
TRBV30	NA	TRBJ1-1	NA	CAWSVVGRETEAFF	TGTGCCTGGAGTGTGGTCGGGAGGGAAACTGAAGCTTTCTTT
TRBV13	NA	TRBJ2-1	TRBD2	CASSLKREGDPFF	TGTGCCAGCAGCTTGAAGCGGGAAGGGGATCCGTTCTTC
TRBV18	NA	TRBJ1-1	TRBD1	CASSLKDRVAEAFF	TGTGCCAGCTCACTGAAGGACAGGGTGGCTGAAGCTTTCTTT
TRBV11-2	NA	TRBJ2-7	TRBD1	CASSLEQGAYEQYF	TGTGCCAGCAGCTTAGAACAGGGGGCGTACGAGCAGTACTTC
TRBV14	NA	TRBJ1-2	NA	CASSFLGSGYTF	TGTGCCAGCAGCTTCCTTGGGAGTGGCTACACCTTC
TRBV29-1	NA	TRBJ2-7	TRBD1	CSVGTALNEQYF	TGCAGCGTCGGGACAGCTCTGAACGAGCAGTACTTC
TRBV20-1	NA	TRBJ1-1	NA	CSASERGSAFF	TGCAGTGCTAGCGAGCGAGGTTCGGCTTTCTTT
TRBV5-1	NA	TRBJ1-1	NA	CASSLVGGVNTEAFF	TGCGCCAGCAGCTTGGTGGGAGGTGTGAACACTGAAGCTTTCTTT
TRBV29-1	few	TRBJ2-7	NA	CSFDNKDEQYF	TGCAGCTTCGACAACAAGGACGAGCAGTACTTC
TRBV29-1	once	TRBJ2-7	TRBD1	CSVLTGESSYEQYF	TGCAGCGTCCTGACAGGGGAGAGCTCCTACGAGCAGTACTTC
TRBV29-1	NA	TRBJ2-3	NA	CSATGTDTQYF	TGCAGCGCTACAGGGACAGATACGCAGTATTTT
TRBV5-1	few	TRBJ2-5	NA	CASSLPNYGETQYF	TGCGCCAGCAGCCTACCGAACTACGGGGAGACCCAGTACTTC
TRBV14	NA	TRBJ1-6	NA	CASSLQQGYNSPLHF	TGTGCCAGCAGCCTACAACAGGGTTACAATTCACCCCTCCACTTT
TRBV29-1	NA	TRBJ1-1	NA	CSVEEGPGEAFF	TGCAGCGTTGAAGAGGGACCAGGTGAAGCTTTCTTT
TRBV6-1	NA	TRBJ2-1	TRBD2	CASSWGGSSYNEQFF	TGTGCCAGCAGTTGGGGGGGTTCGTCCTACAATGAGCAGTTCTTC
TRBV5-6	NA	TRBJ2-7	NA	CASSFIGSYEQYF	TGTGCCAGCAGCTTCATCGGTTCCTACGAGCAGTACTTC
TRBV27	few	TRBJ1-1	TRBD1	CASSTGGTEAFF	TGTGCCAGCAGCACAGGGGGCACTGAAGCTTTCTTT
TRBV7-3	NA	TRBJ2-5	NA	CASSLTSVLGETQYF	TGTGCCAGCAGCTTAACATCCGTCTTAGGGGAGACCCAGTACTTC
TRBV4-3	once	TRBJ1-1	NA	CASSGDMNTEAFF	TGCGCCAGCAGCGGAGACATGAACACTGAAGCTTTCTTT
TRBV5-1	NA	TRBJ2-2	TRBD2	CASSLYLAANTGELFF	TGCGCCAGCAGCTTGTACCTAGCGGCCAACACCGGGGAGCTGTTTTTT
TRBV30	few	TRBJ2-7	TRBD1	CAWSRPDRAYEQYF	TGTGCCTGGAGTCGTCCGGACAGGGCCTACGAGCAGTACTTC
TRBV7-8	NA	TRBJ2-3	NA	CASSFKQRMDTQYF	TGTGCCAGCAGCTTTAAGCAGAGGATGGATACGCAGTATTTT
TRBV7-3	NA	TRBJ2-1	TRBD2	CASSPTGGNEQFF	TGTGCCAGCAGCCCCACGGGGGGCAATGAGCAGTTCTTC
TRBV19	NA	TRBJ2-3	NA	CASSRLRTDTQYF	TGTGCCAGTAGTAGACTCCGCACAGATACGCAGTATTTT
TRBV5-1	NA	TRBJ2-3	NA	CASSRGRGTDTQYF	TGCGCCAGCAGCCGAGGACGGGGCACAGATACGCAGTATTTT
TRBV30	NA	TRBJ1-2	TRBD1	CAWINLEEGASYGYTF	TGTGCCTGGATAAATTTGGAGGAGGGGGCTTCCTATGGCTACACCTTC
TRBV30	NA	TRBJ1-2	NA	CAWSGGDLLYGYTF	TGTGCCTGGAGTGGAGGGGATTTACTCTATGGCTACACCTTC
TRBV30	once	TRBJ2-5	NA	CAASGIQETQYF	TGTGCCGCGTCAGGGATACAAGAGACCCAGTACTTC